This T cell receptor beta chain was found in a study of T cell changes during pregnancy in multiple sclerosis. The table came from immunoSEQ multiplex PCR; TCRdb's copy has only in-frame clones and leaves some out. Of some 41,000 clones detected, around 90% appear once; the ten largest clones hold 9% to 10%. The source is a female donor with multiple sclerosis, enrolled in a pregnancy study. The material was CD8+ T cells from peripheral blood mononuclear cells, obtained in the first trimester of pregnancy.

In nucleotides, the CDR3 is TGTGCCAGCAGCTTGACAGGGGACTACGAGCAGTACTTC. Protein product: CASSLTGDYEQYF. This rearrangement joins TRBV7-2 to TRBJ2-7, with 8 positions matching TRBD1. CDR3 size: 13 residues. Looked up from germline, CDR1 is SGHTA and CDR2 is FQGNSA. J gave up 3 bases and V 3 bases, and 1 base lay outside the gene matches.